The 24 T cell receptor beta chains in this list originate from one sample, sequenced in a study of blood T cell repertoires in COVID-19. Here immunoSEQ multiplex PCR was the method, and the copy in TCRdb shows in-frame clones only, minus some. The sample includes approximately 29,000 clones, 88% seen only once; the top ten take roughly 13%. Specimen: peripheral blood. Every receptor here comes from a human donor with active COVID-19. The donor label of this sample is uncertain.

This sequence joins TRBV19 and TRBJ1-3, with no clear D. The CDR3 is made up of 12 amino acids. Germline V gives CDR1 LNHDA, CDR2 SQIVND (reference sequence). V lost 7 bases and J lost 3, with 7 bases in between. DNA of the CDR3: TGTGCCAGTACCCAGTATGGAAACACCATATATTTT. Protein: CASTQYGNTIYF. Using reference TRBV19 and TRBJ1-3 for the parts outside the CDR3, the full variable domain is DGGITQSPKYLFRKEGQNVTLSCEQNLNHDAMYWYRQDPGQGLRLIYYSQIVNDFQKGDIAEGYSVSREKKESFPLTVTSAQKNPTAFYLCASTQYGNTIYFGEGSWLTVV.

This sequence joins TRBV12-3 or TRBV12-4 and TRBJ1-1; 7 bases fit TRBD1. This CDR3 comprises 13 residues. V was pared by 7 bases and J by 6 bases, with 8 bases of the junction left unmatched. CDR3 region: CASKQGWIPEAFF. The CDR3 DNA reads TGTGCCAGCAAACAGGGGTGGATCCCTGAAGCTTTCTTT.

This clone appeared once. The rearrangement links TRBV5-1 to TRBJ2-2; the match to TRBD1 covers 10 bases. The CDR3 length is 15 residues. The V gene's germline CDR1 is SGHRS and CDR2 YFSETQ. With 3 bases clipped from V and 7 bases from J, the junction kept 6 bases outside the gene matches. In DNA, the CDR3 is TGCGCCAGCAGCTACTCGGGACAGGGGATCGGGGAGCTGTTTTTT. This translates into CASSYSGQGIGELFF.

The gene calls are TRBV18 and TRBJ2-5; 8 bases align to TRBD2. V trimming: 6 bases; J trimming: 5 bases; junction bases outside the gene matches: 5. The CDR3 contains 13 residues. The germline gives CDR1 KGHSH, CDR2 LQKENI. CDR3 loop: CASSLGLGETQYF. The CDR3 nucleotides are TGTGCCAGCTCGTTGGGACTAGGGGAGACCCAGTACTTC.

The CDR3 bases are TGTGCCAGCAGCCCCCGAGGGGGGGGGACCTCCTACGAGCAGTACTTC. Protein: CASSPRGGGTSYEQYF. The V and J genes are TRBV11-2 and TRBJ2-7; possibly TRBD2 for D (7 bases). V gave up 5 bases and J gave up 0 bases, with 17 bases separating them. CDR3 length: 16 residues. Germline lookup yields CDR1 SGHAT and CDR2 FQNNGV. Using reference TRBV11-2 and TRBJ2-7 for the parts outside the CDR3, the full variable domain is EAGVAQSPRYKIIEKRQSVAFWCNPISGHATLYWYQQILGQGPKLLIQFQNNGVVDDSQLPKDRFSAERLKGVDSTLKIQPAKLEDSAVYLCASSPRGGGTSYEQYFGPGTRLTVT.

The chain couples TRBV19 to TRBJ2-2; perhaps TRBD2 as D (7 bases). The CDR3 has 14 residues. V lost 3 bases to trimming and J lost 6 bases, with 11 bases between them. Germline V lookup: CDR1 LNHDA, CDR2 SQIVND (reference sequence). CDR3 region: CASSMGGAPGELFF. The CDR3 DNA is TGTGCCAGTAGTATGGGGGGGGCCCCCGGGGAGCTGTTTTTT.

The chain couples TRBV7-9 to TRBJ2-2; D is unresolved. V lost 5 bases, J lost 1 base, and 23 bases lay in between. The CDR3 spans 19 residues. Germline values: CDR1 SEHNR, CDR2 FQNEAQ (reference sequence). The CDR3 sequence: CASSLRSTADRLNTGELFF. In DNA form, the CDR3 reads TGTGCCAGCAGCCTACGAAGCACCGCTGACCGACTGAACACCGGGGAGCTGTTTTTT. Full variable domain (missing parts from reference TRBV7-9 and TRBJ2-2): DTGVSQNPRHKITKRGQNVTFRCDPISEHNRLYWYRQTLGQGPEFLTYFQNEAQLEKSRLLSDRFSAERPKGSFSTLEIQRTEQGDSAMYLCASSLRSTADRLNTGELFFGEGSRLTVL.

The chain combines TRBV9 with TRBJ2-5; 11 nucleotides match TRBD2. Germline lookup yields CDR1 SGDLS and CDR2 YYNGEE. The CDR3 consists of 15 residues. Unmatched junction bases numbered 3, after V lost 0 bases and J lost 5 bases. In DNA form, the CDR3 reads TGTGCCAGCAGCGTAGGGTCTAGCGGGGGGGAGACCCAGTACTTC. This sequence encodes CASSVGSSGGETQYF. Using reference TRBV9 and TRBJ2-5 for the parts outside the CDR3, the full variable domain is DSGVTQTPKHLITATGQRVTLRCSPRSGDLSVYWYQQSLDQGLQFLIQYYNGEERAKGNILERFSAQQFPDLHSELNLSSLELGDSALYFCASSVGSSGGETQYFGPGTRLLVL.

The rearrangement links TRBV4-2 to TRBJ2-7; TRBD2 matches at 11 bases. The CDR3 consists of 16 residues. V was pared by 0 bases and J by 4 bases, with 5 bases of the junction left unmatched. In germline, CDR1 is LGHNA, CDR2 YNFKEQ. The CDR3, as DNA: TGTGCCAGCAGCCAAGACCCGGGACTAGCGGTGTACGAGCAGTACTTC. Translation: CASSQDPGLAVYEQYF.

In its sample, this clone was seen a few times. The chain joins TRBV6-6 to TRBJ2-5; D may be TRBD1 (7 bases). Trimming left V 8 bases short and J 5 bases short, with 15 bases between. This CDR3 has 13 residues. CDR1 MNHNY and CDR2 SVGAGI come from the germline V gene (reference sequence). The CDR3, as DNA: TGTGCCAGCGGAGGGGGCGGGTTGGAGACCCAGTACTTC. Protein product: CASGGGGLETQYF.

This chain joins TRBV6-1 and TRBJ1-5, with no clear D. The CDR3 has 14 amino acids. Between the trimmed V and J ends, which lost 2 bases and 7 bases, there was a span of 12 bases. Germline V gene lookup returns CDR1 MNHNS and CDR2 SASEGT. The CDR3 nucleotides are TGTGCCAGCAGTGAATCGGGGTCGGGGCAGCCCCAGCATTTT. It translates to CASSESGSGQPQHF.

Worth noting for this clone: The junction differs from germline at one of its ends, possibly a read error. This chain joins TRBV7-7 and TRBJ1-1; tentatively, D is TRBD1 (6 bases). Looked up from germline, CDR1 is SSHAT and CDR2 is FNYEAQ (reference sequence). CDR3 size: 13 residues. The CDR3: CASSLDRNTEAFF. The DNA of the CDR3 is TGTGCTAGCAGCCTGGACAGAAACACTGAAGCTTTCTTT.

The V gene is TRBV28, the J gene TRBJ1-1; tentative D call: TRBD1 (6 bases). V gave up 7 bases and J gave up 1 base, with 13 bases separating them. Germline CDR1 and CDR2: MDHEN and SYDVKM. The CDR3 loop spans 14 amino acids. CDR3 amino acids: CASTWTVPNTEAFF. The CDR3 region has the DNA TGTGCCAGCACTTGGACAGTTCCGAACACTGAAGCTTTCTTT.

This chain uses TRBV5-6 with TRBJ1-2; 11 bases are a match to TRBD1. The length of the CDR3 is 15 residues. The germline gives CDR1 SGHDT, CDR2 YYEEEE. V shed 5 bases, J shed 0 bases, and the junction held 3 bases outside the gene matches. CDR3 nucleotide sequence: TGTGCCAGCAGTCCGGGACAGGGGGCTAACTATGGCTACACCTTC. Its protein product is CASSPGQGANYGYTF.

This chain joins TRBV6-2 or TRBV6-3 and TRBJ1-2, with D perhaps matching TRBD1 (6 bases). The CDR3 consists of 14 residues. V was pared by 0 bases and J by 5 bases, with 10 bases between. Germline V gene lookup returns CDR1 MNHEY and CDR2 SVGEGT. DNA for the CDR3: TGTGCCAGCAGTTACTCTCGGACAGAATATGGCTACACCTTC. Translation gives CASSYSRTEYGYTF.

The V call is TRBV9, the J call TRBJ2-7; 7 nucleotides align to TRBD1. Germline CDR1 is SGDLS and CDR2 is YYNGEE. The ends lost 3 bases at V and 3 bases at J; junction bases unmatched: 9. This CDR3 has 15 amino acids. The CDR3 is CASSATGTARYEQYF. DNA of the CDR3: TGTGCCAGCAGCGCTACCGGGACAGCTCGCTACGAGCAGTACTTC.

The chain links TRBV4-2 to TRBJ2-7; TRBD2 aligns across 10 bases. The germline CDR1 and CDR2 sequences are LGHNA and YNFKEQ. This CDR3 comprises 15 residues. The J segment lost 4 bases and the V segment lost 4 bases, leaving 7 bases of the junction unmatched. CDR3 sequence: CASSLGLAEPYEQYF. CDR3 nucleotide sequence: TGTGCCAGCAGCCTTGGACTAGCGGAGCCATACGAGCAGTACTTC.

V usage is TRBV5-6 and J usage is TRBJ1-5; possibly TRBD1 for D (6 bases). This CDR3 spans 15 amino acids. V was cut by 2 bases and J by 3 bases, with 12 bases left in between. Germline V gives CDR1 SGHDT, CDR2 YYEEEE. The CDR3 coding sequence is TGTGCCAGCAGCTTTAGTCAGGGGTTCAATCAGCCCCAGCATTTT. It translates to CASSFSQGFNQPQHF.

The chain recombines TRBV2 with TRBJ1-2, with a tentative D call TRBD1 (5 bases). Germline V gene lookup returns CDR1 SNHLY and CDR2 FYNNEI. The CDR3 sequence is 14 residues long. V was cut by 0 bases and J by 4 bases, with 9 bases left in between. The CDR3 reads CASSEARGTYGYTF. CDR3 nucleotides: TGTGCCAGCAGTGAAGCGCGGGGGACCTATGGCTACACCTTC.

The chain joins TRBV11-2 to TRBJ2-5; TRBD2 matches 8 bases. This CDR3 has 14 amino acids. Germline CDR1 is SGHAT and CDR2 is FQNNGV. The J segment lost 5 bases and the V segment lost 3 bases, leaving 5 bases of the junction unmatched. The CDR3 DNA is TGTGCCAGCAGCTTGGGACTAGTCTATGAGACCCAGTACTTC. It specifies CASSLGLVYETQYF.

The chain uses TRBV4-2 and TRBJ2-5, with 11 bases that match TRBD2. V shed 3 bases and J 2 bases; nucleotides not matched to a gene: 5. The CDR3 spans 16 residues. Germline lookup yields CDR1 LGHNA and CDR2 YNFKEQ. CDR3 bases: TGTGCCAGCAGCCAGTATGCTAGCGGGGGGCAAGAGACCCAGTACTTC. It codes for CASSQYASGGQETQYF.

The DNA of the CDR3 is TGTGCCAGCAGTTATGAGGGCATGAACACTGAAGCTTTCTTT. It codes for CASSYEGMNTEAFF. The gene calls are TRBV6-6 and TRBJ1-1; D is unclear. Germline CDR1 MNHNY, CDR2 SVGAGI (reference sequence). V lost 3 bases and J 0 bases, leaving 8 bases between the germline ends. CDR3 length: 14 amino acids.

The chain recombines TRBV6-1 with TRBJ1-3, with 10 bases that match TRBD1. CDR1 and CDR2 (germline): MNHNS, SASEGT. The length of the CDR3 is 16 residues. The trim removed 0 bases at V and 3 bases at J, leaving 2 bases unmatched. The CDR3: CASSEAGTGVGNTIYF. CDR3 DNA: TGTGCCAGCAGTGAAGCGGGGACAGGGGTTGGAAACACCATATATTTT.

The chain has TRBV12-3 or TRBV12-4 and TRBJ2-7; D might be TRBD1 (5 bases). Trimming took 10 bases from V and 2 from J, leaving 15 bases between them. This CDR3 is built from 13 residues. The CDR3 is CAIATREPYEQYF. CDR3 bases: TGTGCCATCGCCACCAGGGAACCCTACGAGCAGTACTTC.